The T cell receptor beta chain under discussion was sequenced for a study of T cell responses to AZD1222 COVID-19 vaccine. Study findings and constraints: A rise in Spike-specific TCR breadth and depth followed two AZD1222 doses. CD4 TCRs linked to vaccination spanned spike, dominating at 160-218 and 743-854.

As for this clone: Its antigen is currently unknown.

Sequenced by immunoSEQ multiplex PCR; TCRdb stores in-frame clones only, minus some. The sample gives 90,000 to 120,000 clones, under 95% of which show up once; 5.5% to 7% is in the top ten. Investigators merged groups given second doses at roughly 4 or roughly 12 weeks. The source material was peripheral blood, sampled 28 days after the second AZD1222 dose. The TCR comes from an adult who received the AZD1222 COVID-19 vaccine.

For the CDR3, the DNA is TGTGCCAGCAGTGAACCGACAGCCTACGAGCAGTACTTC. This sequence encodes CASSEPTAYEQYF. The rearrangement joins TRBV6-1 to TRBJ2-7; TRBD1 is a possible D gene (5 bases). Germline CDR1 reads MNHNS; CDR2 reads SASEGT. The V gene lost 2 bases and the J gene lost 2 bases, with 7 bases spanning the gap. The length of the CDR3 is 13 residues.